This is a list of T cell receptor beta chains from one sample in a study of Ad26.COV2.S vaccination and SARS-CoV-2 variants. Here immunoSEQ multiplex PCR was the method, and the copy in TCRdb shows in-frame clones only, minus some. The repertoire holds about 460,000 clones, 89% seen once, with 1.5% to 2% in the top ten. The specimen comprised peripheral blood, sampled in a trial of Ad26.COV2.S vaccine versus placebo. The receptors originated from a person aged 18 to 65 who received the Ad26.COV2.S COVID-19 vaccine or a placebo. The CDR3 runs from the conserved cysteine through the conserved F or W. Each record gives: clone size, J gene, D gene, V gene, CDR3 DNA, CDR3 protein. A D gene is named only where the DNA matches it firmly. Size is stated for part of the rows, as once, few or many counts, or as a class when the clone is expanded.

abundance: .; j_gene: TRBJ1-4; d_gene: .; v_gene: TRBV2; CDR3nt: TGTGCCAGCATCCGGCGGGGCGGGGATGAAAAACTGTTTTTT; CDR3aa: CASIRRGGDEKLFF
abundance: .; j_gene: TRBJ2-6; d_gene: .; v_gene: TRBV5-8; CDR3nt: TGTGCCAGCAGCTTGGCAGGGATGAGCTCTGGGGCCAACGTCCTGACTTTC; CDR3aa: CASSLAGMSSGANVLTF
abundance: .; j_gene: TRBJ2-3; d_gene: .; v_gene: TRBV7-9; CDR3nt: TGTGCCAGCAGCTTACCTGGGGCGGGCACAGATACGCAGTATTTT; CDR3aa: CASSLPGAGTDTQYF
abundance: .; j_gene: TRBJ2-3; d_gene: .; v_gene: TRBV21-1; CDR3nt: TGTGCCAGCAGCAAAGTGGGCGGACAAAGCACAGATACGCAGTATTTT; CDR3aa: CASSKVGGQSTDTQYF
abundance: .; j_gene: TRBJ1-3; d_gene: .; v_gene: TRBV6-5; CDR3nt: TGTGCCAGCAGTTACTCTCCCGGGGATCTTGGAAACACCATATATTTT; CDR3aa: CASSYSPGDLGNTIYF
abundance: .; j_gene: TRBJ1-4; d_gene: .; v_gene: TRBV7-9; CDR3nt: TGTGCCAGCAGCTTATCTAGGGCCGGGGCGGGCCGTAATGAAAAACTGTTTTTT; CDR3aa: CASSLSRAGAGRNEKLFF
abundance: .; j_gene: TRBJ2-7; d_gene: TRBD2; v_gene: TRBV13; CDR3nt: TGTGCCAGCAGCTCCGGACTAGGTGACTACGAGCAGTACTTC; CDR3aa: CASSSGLGDYEQYF
abundance: .; j_gene: TRBJ1-2; d_gene: TRBD1; v_gene: TRBV25-1; CDR3nt: TGTGCCAGCAGTGGTACAGGGGGACGGTATGGCTACACCTTC; CDR3aa: CASSGTGGRYGYTF
abundance: .; j_gene: TRBJ2-7; d_gene: TRBD1; v_gene: TRBV13; CDR3nt: TGTGCCAGCAGCTCGTCGGACAGGTCGTCCTACGAGCAGTACTTC; CDR3aa: CASSSSDRSSYEQYF
abundance: .; j_gene: TRBJ2-2; d_gene: .; v_gene: TRBV14; CDR3nt: TGTGCCAGCAGCCAAGTTCAGAAAAGGACCACCGGGGAGCTGTTTTTT; CDR3aa: CASSQVQKRTTGELFF
abundance: .; j_gene: TRBJ2-2; d_gene: TRBD1; v_gene: TRBV5-1; CDR3nt: TGCGCCAGCAGCGTGACAGGGTATGACACCGGGGAGCTGTTTTTT; CDR3aa: CASSVTGYDTGELFF
abundance: .; j_gene: TRBJ1-4; d_gene: .; v_gene: TRBV19; CDR3nt: TGTGCCAGTAGCGTGATCGGGACTTCGAATGAAAAACTGTTTTTT; CDR3aa: CASSVIGTSNEKLFF
abundance: .; j_gene: TRBJ2-5; d_gene: .; v_gene: TRBV10-2; CDR3nt: TGCGCCAGCAGTGACGGCTCCCGGACCCAGTACTTC; CDR3aa: CASSDGSRTQYF
abundance: .; j_gene: TRBJ2-1; d_gene: .; v_gene: TRBV24-1; CDR3nt: TGTGCCACCAGTGATTCGGTGGGTGAGCAGTTCTTC; CDR3aa: CATSDSVGEQFF
abundance: .; j_gene: TRBJ2-7; d_gene: TRBD1; v_gene: TRBV5-6; CDR3nt: TGTGCCAGCAGCCTGGAGGACAGGGGATACGAGCAGTACTTC; CDR3aa: CASSLEDRGYEQYF
abundance: .; j_gene: TRBJ1-1; d_gene: .; v_gene: TRBV7-9; CDR3nt: TGTGCCAGCAGCATCCCCCGGGGAAAGAACACTGAAGCTTTCTTT; CDR3aa: CASSIPRGKNTEAFF
abundance: .; j_gene: TRBJ1-2; d_gene: .; v_gene: TRBV24-1; CDR3nt: TGTGCCACCAGTGATCCCACCGGGATTTTGGGCTACACCTTC; CDR3aa: CATSDPTGILGYTF
abundance: few; j_gene: TRBJ1-5; d_gene: .; v_gene: TRBV19; CDR3nt: TGTGCCAGTAGGACGCGGGGTCCTCAGCCCCAGCATTTT; CDR3aa: CASRTRGPQPQHF
abundance: .; j_gene: TRBJ2-4; d_gene: .; v_gene: TRBV7-9; CDR3nt: TGTGCCAGCAGCTTAGCCGGGGACAAAAACATTCAGTACTTC; CDR3aa: CASSLAGDKNIQYF
abundance: .; j_gene: TRBJ2-7; d_gene: TRBD2; v_gene: TRBV7-2; CDR3nt: TGTGCCAGCAGCCCGAGAAAGGGACTAGCGGGAGTTTACCGGAACGAGCAGTACTTC; CDR3aa: CASSPRKGLAGVYRNEQYF
abundance: .; j_gene: TRBJ2-1; d_gene: TRBD2; v_gene: TRBV6-2/TRBV6-3; CDR3nt: TGTGCCAGCAGTTACGTAGCGGGGGGGCGGGATGAGCAGTTCTTC; CDR3aa: CASSYVAGGRDEQFF
abundance: once; j_gene: TRBJ1-4; d_gene: .; v_gene: TRBV7-8; CDR3nt: TGTGCCAGCAGCTTACAGGGACACAATGAAAAACTGTTTTTT; CDR3aa: CASSLQGHNEKLFF
abundance: .; j_gene: TRBJ2-3; d_gene: TRBD2; v_gene: TRBV2; CDR3nt: TGTGCCAGCAGGGTCGGGTCGGGGGGAACAGATACGCAGTATTTT; CDR3aa: CASRVGSGGTDTQYF
abundance: .; j_gene: TRBJ1-2; d_gene: .; v_gene: TRBV5-5; CDR3nt: TGTGCCAGCAGCCCCCCAGCCCGGGAGCGGTATGGCTACACCTTC; CDR3aa: CASSPPARERYGYTF
abundance: .; j_gene: TRBJ2-7; d_gene: .; v_gene: TRBV10-1; CDR3nt: TGCGCCAGCAGTAGCTACCAAGGAGGGGAGCAGTACTTC; CDR3aa: CASSSYQGGEQYF
abundance: .; j_gene: TRBJ2-1; d_gene: .; v_gene: TRBV27; CDR3nt: TGTGCCAGCAGTTCCCGACTAGTGAGGGACAATGAGCAGTTCTTC; CDR3aa: CASSSRLVRDNEQFF
abundance: .; j_gene: TRBJ1-1; d_gene: TRBD1; v_gene: TRBV11-2; CDR3nt: TGTGCCAGCAGCTTTCCGGGACAGGGAAGGCTTGAAGCTTTCTTT; CDR3aa: CASSFPGQGRLEAFF
abundance: .; j_gene: TRBJ2-7; d_gene: .; v_gene: TRBV7-6; CDR3nt: TGTGCCAGCAGCTTAACGGGCCCCTACGAGCAGTACTTC; CDR3aa: CASSLTGPYEQYF
abundance: .; j_gene: TRBJ1-5; d_gene: .; v_gene: TRBV30; CDR3nt: TGTGCCTGCGCCCGGTTGGAGCGCAATCAGCCCCAGCATTTT; CDR3aa: CACARLERNQPQHF
abundance: once; j_gene: TRBJ2-5; d_gene: .; v_gene: TRBV9; CDR3nt: TGTGCCAGCAGTGACGGGTCGGCTGGGGAGACCCAGTACTTC; CDR3aa: CASSDGSAGETQYF
abundance: .; j_gene: TRBJ2-7; d_gene: .; v_gene: TRBV21-1; CDR3nt: TGTGCCAGCAGCGGAAAGCGGGGACAGGGCGAGCAGTACTTC; CDR3aa: CASSGKRGQGEQYF
abundance: .; j_gene: TRBJ2-7; d_gene: TRBD2; v_gene: TRBV4-3; CDR3nt: TGCGCCAGCAGCCAAGAACTCGGGCTAGCGGGACCGAAGAGCGAGCAGTACTTC; CDR3aa: CASSQELGLAGPKSEQYF
abundance: .; j_gene: TRBJ1-2; d_gene: TRBD1; v_gene: TRBV5-1; CDR3nt: TGCGCCAGCAGCCAAGACAGGGCCTATGGCTACACCTTC; CDR3aa: CASSQDRAYGYTF
abundance: .; j_gene: TRBJ2-6; d_gene: TRBD1; v_gene: TRBV2; CDR3nt: TGTGCCAGCATGGGGACAGGGGGCGTCGTTTTTACTGGGGCCAACGTCCTGACTTTC; CDR3aa: CASMGTGGVVFTGANVLTF
abundance: .; j_gene: TRBJ1-5; d_gene: .; v_gene: TRBV18; CDR3nt: TGTGCCAGCTCACCGGACAGAAATCAGCCCCAGCATTTT; CDR3aa: CASSPDRNQPQHF
abundance: .; j_gene: TRBJ2-5; d_gene: TRBD1; v_gene: TRBV25-1; CDR3nt: TGTGCCAGCAGTCATTTGGGACAGTACATAGAGACCCAGTACTTC; CDR3aa: CASSHLGQYIETQYF
abundance: .; j_gene: TRBJ1-1; d_gene: .; v_gene: TRBV15; CDR3nt: TGTGCCACCAGGGCGAGGACCTTTGGGAACACTGAAGCTTTCTTT; CDR3aa: CATRARTFGNTEAFF
abundance: .; j_gene: TRBJ1-1; d_gene: .; v_gene: TRBV30; CDR3nt: TGTGCCTGGGATATGGGGGGACCGTACACTGAAGCTTTCTTT; CDR3aa: CAWDMGGPYTEAFF
abundance: .; j_gene: TRBJ1-2; d_gene: .; v_gene: TRBV5-1; CDR3nt: TGCGCCAGCAGTATCGTCGGAGGACCGTTCTATGGCTACACCTTC; CDR3aa: CASSIVGGPFYGYTF
abundance: .; j_gene: TRBJ1-5; d_gene: TRBD1; v_gene: TRBV2; CDR3nt: TGTGCCAGCAGCCTCAGGACAGGGCAAGTTGGGAGCAATCAGCCCCAGCATTTT; CDR3aa: CASSLRTGQVGSNQPQHF
abundance: once; j_gene: TRBJ1-6; d_gene: .; v_gene: TRBV28; CDR3nt: TGTGCCAGCAGTTATGGGAGCTCCTATAATTCACCCCTCCACTTT; CDR3aa: CASSYGSSYNSPLHF
abundance: .; j_gene: TRBJ2-1; d_gene: .; v_gene: TRBV11-2; CDR3nt: TGTGCCAGCAGCTCATTAGCGGTCTACAATGAGCAGTTCTTC; CDR3aa: CASSSLAVYNEQFF
abundance: .; j_gene: TRBJ2-4; d_gene: .; v_gene: TRBV6-5; CDR3nt: TGTGCCAGCACGATCCTACTAGCCAAAAACATTCAGTACTTC; CDR3aa: CASTILLAKNIQYF
abundance: .; j_gene: TRBJ1-1; d_gene: .; v_gene: TRBV18; CDR3nt: TGTGCCAGCTCACCACCGGGGGATTTTGAAGCTTTCTTT; CDR3aa: CASSPPGDFEAFF
abundance: .; j_gene: TRBJ1-5; d_gene: .; v_gene: TRBV28; CDR3nt: TGTGCCAGCAGTCCAGCGGGATTTCGGCATCAGCCCCAGCATTTT; CDR3aa: CASSPAGFRHQPQHF
abundance: .; j_gene: TRBJ1-1; d_gene: .; v_gene: TRBV7-8; CDR3nt: TGTGCCAGCAGATCGACCCCGAACACTGAAGCTTTCTTT; CDR3aa: CASRSTPNTEAFF
abundance: .; j_gene: TRBJ1-2; d_gene: .; v_gene: TRBV12-3/TRBV12-4; CDR3nt: TGTGCCAGCAGTGCTAGGGGGTATGGCTACACCTTC; CDR3aa: CASSARGYGYTF
abundance: .; j_gene: TRBJ2-7; d_gene: TRBD2; v_gene: TRBV7-6; CDR3nt: TGTGCCAGCAGCCCGAGCGGGGGGGACTACGAGCAGTACTTC; CDR3aa: CASSPSGGDYEQYF
abundance: .; j_gene: TRBJ2-1; d_gene: TRBD2; v_gene: TRBV6-2/TRBV6-3; CDR3nt: TGTGCCAGCAACCCCCCCTCGGGTAGCGGGAGTAATGAGCAGTTCTTC; CDR3aa: CASNPPSGSGSNEQFF
abundance: .; j_gene: TRBJ1-1; d_gene: TRBD1; v_gene: TRBV19; CDR3nt: TGTGCCAGTAGTATAGCCAGCCGGGACAGGAAGAACACTGAAGCTTTCTTT; CDR3aa: CASSIASRDRKNTEAFF
abundance: .; j_gene: TRBJ2-7; d_gene: .; v_gene: TRBV4-1; CDR3nt: TGCGCCAGCAGCCAAGATTTGGCGGTACTATCCTACGAGCAGTACTTC; CDR3aa: CASSQDLAVLSYEQYF
abundance: once; j_gene: TRBJ2-3; d_gene: .; v_gene: TRBV6-5; CDR3nt: TGTGCCAGCGGCCTGTGGCAGGGAGGCCCAGATACGCAGTATTTT; CDR3aa: CASGLWQGGPDTQYF
abundance: .; j_gene: TRBJ2-3; d_gene: TRBD1; v_gene: TRBV24-1; CDR3nt: TGTGCCGCCACTCCAGGACAGGGACCAGATACGCAGTATTTT; CDR3aa: CAATPGQGPDTQYF
abundance: once; j_gene: TRBJ1-3; d_gene: .; v_gene: TRBV3-1/TRBV3-2; CDR3nt: TGTGCCAGCAGCCTTGGCCACTCTGGAAACACCATATATTTT; CDR3aa: CASSLGHSGNTIYF
abundance: .; j_gene: TRBJ1-1; d_gene: .; v_gene: TRBV7-9; CDR3nt: TGTGCCAGCAGCTTAACAGGAGGGGGTTACACTGAAGCTTTCTTT; CDR3aa: CASSLTGGGYTEAFF
abundance: .; j_gene: TRBJ1-4; d_gene: TRBD1; v_gene: TRBV4-3; CDR3nt: TGCGCCAGCAGCCGAACAGGGGGCGTATATTCTAATGAAAAACTGTTTTTT; CDR3aa: CASSRTGGVYSNEKLFF
abundance: many; j_gene: TRBJ1-1; d_gene: .; v_gene: TRBV3-1/TRBV3-2; CDR3nt: TGTGCCAGCAGCCAAGTTCTTACGGGGAACACTGAAGCTTTCTTT; CDR3aa: CASSQVLTGNTEAFF